The 5 T cell receptor beta chains presented below share a single source sample, sequenced in a study of identical twins. TCRdb analysed the 5' RACE reads with MiXCR anew, one entry per CDR3 protein. The profile shows 640,000 or so distinct CDR3 sequences, around 6% of them singletons. Sequencing used naive T cells sorted from blood. The receptors come from a man younger than 35 in good health.

This clonotype was counted ten times or more. V usage is TRBV20-1 and J usage is TRBJ2-2; D gene uncertain. There are 13 residues in the CDR3. Trimming took off 3 bases at V and 0 bases at J, with 5 bases between the two ends. CDR1 and CDR2 (germline): DFQATT, SNEGSKA (reference sequence). The CDR3 nucleotides are TGCAGTGCTAGGACTCCGAACACCGGGGAGCTGTTTTTT. It encodes CSARTPNTGELFF.

The chain has TRBV7-6 and TRBJ2-1; the match to TRBD1 covers 9 bases. J lost 8 bases, V lost 1 base, and 6 bases had no gene match. Germline V gives CDR1 SGHVS, CDR2 FNYEAQ. The length of the CDR3 is 15 residues. For the CDR3, the DNA is TGTGCCAGCAGCTTAGTGGGACAGGGAATGGATGAGCAGTTCTTC. It specifies CASSLVGQGMDEQFF.

This chain uses TRBV7-8 with TRBJ2-1, with 8 bases matching TRBD2. V lost 1 base and J lost 7; bases outside the gene matches: 6. Germline CDR1 reads SGHVS; CDR2 reads FQNEAQ. The CDR3 totals 15 residues. As DNA, the CDR3 is TGTGCCAGCAGCTTAGAGCTAGCGGGTTTGAATGAGCAGTTCTTC. It translates to CASSLELAGLNEQFF.

This clonotype was observed at least ten times. The chain recombines TRBV7-2 with TRBJ1-2, with unresolved D. From germline, CDR1 is SGHTA and CDR2 FQGNSA. Trimming took off 2 bases at V and 1 base at J, with 17 bases between the two ends. The CDR3 sequence is 17 residues long. DNA of the CDR3: TGTGCCAGCAGCTTAAGAGTACCGGGAGAAAGTAACTATGGCTACACCTTC. It translates to CASSLRVPGESNYGYTF.

This chain connects TRBV11-2 to TRBJ1-5, with D unresolved. The CDR3 runs to 15 residues. The germline gives CDR1 SGHAT, CDR2 FQNNGV. The V and J ends lost 2 bases and 0 bases respectively, with 8 bases between them. The CDR3: CASSLSDYSNQPQHF. For the CDR3, the DNA is TGTGCCAGCAGCTTATCAGATTATAGCAATCAGCCCCAGCATTTT. Variable domain in full (rest from reference TRBV11-2 and TRBJ1-5): EAGVAQSPRYKIIEKRQSVAFWCNPISGHATLYWYQQILGQGPKLLIQFQNNGVVDDSQLPKDRFSAERLKGVDSTLKIQPAKLEDSAVYLCASSLSDYSNQPQHFGDGTRLSIL.